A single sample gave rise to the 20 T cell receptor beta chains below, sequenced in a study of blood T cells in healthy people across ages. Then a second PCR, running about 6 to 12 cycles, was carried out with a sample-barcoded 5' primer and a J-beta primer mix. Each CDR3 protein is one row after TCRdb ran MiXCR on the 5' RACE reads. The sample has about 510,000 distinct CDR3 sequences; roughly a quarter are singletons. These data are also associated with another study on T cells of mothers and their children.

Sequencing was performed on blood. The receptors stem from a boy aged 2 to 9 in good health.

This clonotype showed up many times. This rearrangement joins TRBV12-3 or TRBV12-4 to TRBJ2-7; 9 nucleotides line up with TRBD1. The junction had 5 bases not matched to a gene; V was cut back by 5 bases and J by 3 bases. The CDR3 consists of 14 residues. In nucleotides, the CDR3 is TGTGCCAGCAGTCCCGGGACAGGGATCTACGAGCAGTACTTC. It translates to CASSPGTGIYEQYF.

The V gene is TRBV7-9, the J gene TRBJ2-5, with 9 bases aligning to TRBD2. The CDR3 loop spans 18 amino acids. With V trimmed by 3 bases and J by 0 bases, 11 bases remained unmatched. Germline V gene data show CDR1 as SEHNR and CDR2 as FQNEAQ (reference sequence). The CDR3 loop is CASSFRRLAVNYQETQYF. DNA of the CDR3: TGTGCCAGCAGCTTTAGGAGACTAGCGGTTAATTACCAAGAGACCCAGTACTTC.

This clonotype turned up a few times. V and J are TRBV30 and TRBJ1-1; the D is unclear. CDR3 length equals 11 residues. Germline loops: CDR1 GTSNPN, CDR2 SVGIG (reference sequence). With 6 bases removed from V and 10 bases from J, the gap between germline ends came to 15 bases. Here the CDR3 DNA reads TGTGCCTGCGAGGCTCCATGGGGAGCTTTCTTT. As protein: CACEAPWGAFF.

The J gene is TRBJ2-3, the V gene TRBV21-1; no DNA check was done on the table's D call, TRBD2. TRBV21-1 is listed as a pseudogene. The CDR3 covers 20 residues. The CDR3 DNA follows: TGTGCCAGCAGCAAAATATTAGAGCGGGGGATCCCGTGGGGCACAGATACGCAGTATTTT. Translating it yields CASSKILERGIPWGTDTQYF.

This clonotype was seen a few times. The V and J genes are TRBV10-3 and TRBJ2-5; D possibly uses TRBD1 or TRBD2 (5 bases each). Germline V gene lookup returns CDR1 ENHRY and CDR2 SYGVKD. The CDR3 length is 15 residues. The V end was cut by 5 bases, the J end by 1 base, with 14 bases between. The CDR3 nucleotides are TGTGCCATCAGTACCGGGACGCTTCCCCAAGAGACCCAGTACTTC. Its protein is CAISTGTLPQETQYF.

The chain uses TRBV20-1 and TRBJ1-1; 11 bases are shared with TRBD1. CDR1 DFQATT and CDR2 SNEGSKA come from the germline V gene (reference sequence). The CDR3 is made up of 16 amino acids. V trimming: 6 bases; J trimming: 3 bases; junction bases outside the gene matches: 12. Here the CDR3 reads CSAWDRGSSGDTEAFF. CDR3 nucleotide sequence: TGCAGTGCCTGGGACAGGGGGTCATCGGGGGACACTGAAGCTTTCTTT.

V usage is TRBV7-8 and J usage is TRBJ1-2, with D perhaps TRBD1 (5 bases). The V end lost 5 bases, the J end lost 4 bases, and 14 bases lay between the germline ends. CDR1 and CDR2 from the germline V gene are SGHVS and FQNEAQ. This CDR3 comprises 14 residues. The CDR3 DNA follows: TGTGCCAGCAGCCAATCAAGGGGAGTCTATGGCTACACCTTC. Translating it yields CASSQSRGVYGYTF. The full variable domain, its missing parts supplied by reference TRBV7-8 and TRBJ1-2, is GAGVSQSPRYKVAKRGQDVALRCDPISGHVSLFWYQQALGQGPEFLTYFQNEAQLDKSGLPSDRFFAERPEGSVSTLKIQRTQQEDSAVYLCASSQSRGVYGYTFGSGTRLTVV.

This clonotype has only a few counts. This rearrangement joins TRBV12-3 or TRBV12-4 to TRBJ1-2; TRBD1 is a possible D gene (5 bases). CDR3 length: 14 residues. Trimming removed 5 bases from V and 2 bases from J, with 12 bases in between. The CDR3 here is CASSQAGKNYGYTF. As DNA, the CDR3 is TGTGCCAGCAGTCAGGCAGGGAAGAACTATGGCTACACCTTC.

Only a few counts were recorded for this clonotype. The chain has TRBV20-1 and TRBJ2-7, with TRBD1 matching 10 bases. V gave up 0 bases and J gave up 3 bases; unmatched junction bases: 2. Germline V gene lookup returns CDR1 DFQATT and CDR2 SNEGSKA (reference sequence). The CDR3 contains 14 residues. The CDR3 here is CSAREGTGVYEQYF. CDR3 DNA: TGCAGTGCTAGAGAGGGGACAGGGGTCTACGAGCAGTACTTC.

Here the CDR3 reads CASSSPGGGGTGELFF. The CDR3 coding sequence is TGTGCCAGCAGTTCGCCGGGGGGCGGGGGCACCGGGGAGCTGTTTTTT. The V gene is TRBV27, the J gene TRBJ2-2, with D tentatively TRBD2 (7 bases). The germline gives CDR1 MNHEY, CDR2 SMNVEV (reference sequence). Trimming took 4 bases from V and 4 from J, leaving 16 bases between them. The CDR3 spans 16 residues.

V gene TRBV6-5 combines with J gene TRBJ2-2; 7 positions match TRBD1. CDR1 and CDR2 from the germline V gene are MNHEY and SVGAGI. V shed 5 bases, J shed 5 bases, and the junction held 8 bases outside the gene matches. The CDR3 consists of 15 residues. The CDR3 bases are TGTGCCAGCAGTAACAGACAGGGAAGGACCGGGGAGCTGTTTTTT. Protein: CASSNRQGRTGELFF.

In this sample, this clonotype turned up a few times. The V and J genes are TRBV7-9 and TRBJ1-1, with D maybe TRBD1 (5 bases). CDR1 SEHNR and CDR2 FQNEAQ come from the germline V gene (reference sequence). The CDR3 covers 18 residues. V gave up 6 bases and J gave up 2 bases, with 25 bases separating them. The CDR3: CASRKTGGGPSRNTEAFF. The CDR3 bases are TGTGCCAGCAGGAAAACCGGGGGGGGACCCTCTCGAAACACTGAAGCTTTCTTT.

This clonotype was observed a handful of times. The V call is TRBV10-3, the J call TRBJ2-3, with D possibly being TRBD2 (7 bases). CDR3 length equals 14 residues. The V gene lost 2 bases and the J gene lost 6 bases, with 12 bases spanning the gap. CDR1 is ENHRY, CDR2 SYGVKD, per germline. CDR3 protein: CAISERGARDTQYF. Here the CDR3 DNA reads TGTGCCATCAGTGAGCGGGGGGCTAGGGATACGCAGTATTTT.

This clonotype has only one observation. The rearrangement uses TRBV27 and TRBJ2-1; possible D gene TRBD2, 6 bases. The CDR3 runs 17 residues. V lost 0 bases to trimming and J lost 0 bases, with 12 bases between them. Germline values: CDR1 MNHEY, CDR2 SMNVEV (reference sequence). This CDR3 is CASSLSLAGISYNEQFF. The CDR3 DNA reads TGTGCCAGCAGTTTATCACTAGCAGGGATCTCCTACAATGAGCAGTTCTTC.

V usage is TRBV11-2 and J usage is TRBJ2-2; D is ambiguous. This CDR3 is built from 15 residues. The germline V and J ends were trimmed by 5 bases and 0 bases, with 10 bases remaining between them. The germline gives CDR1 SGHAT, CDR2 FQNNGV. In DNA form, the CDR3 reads TGTGCCAGCAGCCCAATAAGAACGAACACCGGGGAGCTGTTTTTT. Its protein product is CASSPIRTNTGELFF.

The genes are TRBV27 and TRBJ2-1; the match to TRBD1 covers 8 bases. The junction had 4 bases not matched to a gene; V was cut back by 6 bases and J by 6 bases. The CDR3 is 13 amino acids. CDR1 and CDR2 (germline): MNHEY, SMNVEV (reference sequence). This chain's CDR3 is CASRRQGANEQFF. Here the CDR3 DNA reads TGTGCCAGCAGGCGGCAGGGGGCCAATGAGCAGTTCTTC.

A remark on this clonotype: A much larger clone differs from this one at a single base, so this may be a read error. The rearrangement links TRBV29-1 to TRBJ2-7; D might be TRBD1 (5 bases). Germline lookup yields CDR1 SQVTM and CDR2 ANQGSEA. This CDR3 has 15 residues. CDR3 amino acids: CSVEVDSSSAYKQYF. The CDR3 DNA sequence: TGCAGCGTTGAGGTCGACAGCTCCTCGGCCTACAAGCAGTACTTC.

CDR3 DNA: TGTGCCAGCTCGGGCGGGGGACAGTGGGCTGAAGCTTTCTTT. Translating it yields CASSGGGQWAEAFF. The rearrangement links TRBV18 to TRBJ1-1, with 7 bases matching TRBD1. The CDR3 contains 14 residues. The ends lost 6 bases at V and 6 bases at J; junction bases unmatched: 10. Germline V gene lookup returns CDR1 KGHSH and CDR2 LQKENI.

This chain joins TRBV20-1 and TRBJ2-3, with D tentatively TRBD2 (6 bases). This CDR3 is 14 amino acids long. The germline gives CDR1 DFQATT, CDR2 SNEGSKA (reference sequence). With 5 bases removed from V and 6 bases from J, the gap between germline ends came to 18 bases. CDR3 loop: CSASYRLVGDTQYF. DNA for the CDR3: TGCAGTGCTTCATACCGACTAGTTGGGGATACGCAGTATTTT.

CDR3 region: CSVTTGIGRNTGELFF. CDR3 DNA: TGCAGCGTCACGACAGGCATCGGGAGGAACACCGGGGAGCTGTTTTTT. The chain carries TRBV29-1 and TRBJ2-2; D may be TRBD1 or TRBD2 (6 bases each). CDR1 is SQVTM, CDR2 ANQGSEA, per germline. CDR3 length equals 16 residues. V lost 6 bases and J lost 1, with 18 bases in between.